Following are 31 T cell receptor beta chains from one sample sequenced in a study of blood T cell repertoires in COVID-19. Clones were read by immunoSEQ multiplex PCR, and TCRdb kept only the in-frame ones, dropping some. This table has over 200,000 clones, about nine tenths appearing once. Sequenced sample: peripheral blood. These receptors were taken from a woman in her thirties or forties with acute or convalescent COVID-19.

This sequence joins TRBV7-2 and TRBJ1-1; D is possibly TRBD1 (6 bases). Germline V gene data show CDR1 as SGHTA and CDR2 as FQGNSA. The CDR3 runs to 14 residues. With 5 bases removed from V and 1 base from J, the gap between germline ends came to 11 bases. The CDR3 loop reads CASSVNRANTEAFF. The CDR3 nucleotides are TGTGCCAGCAGCGTCAACAGGGCGAACACTGAAGCTTTCTTT.

This chain connects TRBV14 to TRBJ1-4; a possible D gene is TRBD1 (5 bases). CDR1 and CDR2 from the germline V gene are SGHDN and FVKESK. This CDR3 is 13 amino acids long. V was cut by 4 bases and J by 10 bases, with 13 bases left in between. The CDR3 region is CASSPRRGVKLFF. The CDR3 nucleotides read TGTGCCAGCAGCCCTAGACGGGGGGTAAAACTGTTTTTT.

In DNA form, the CDR3 reads TGTGCCAGCAGTCCCCTCACCTATAACTATGGCTACACCTTC. Amino acid sequence: CASSPLTYNYGYTF. The chain recombines TRBV27 with TRBJ1-2, with D unresolved. V shed 5 bases and J shed 1 base, with 11 bases lying between them. The CDR3 runs 14 residues. CDR1 MNHEY and CDR2 SMNVEV come from the germline V gene (reference sequence).

The chain uses TRBV19 and TRBJ1-6, with a tentative D call TRBD1 (5 bases). Trimming removed 7 bases at V and 1 base at J, with 11 bases between. The CDR3 runs 15 residues. Germline V gene data show CDR1 as LNHDA and CDR2 as SQIVND (reference sequence). The DNA for the CDR3 is TGTGCCAGTACGCCGGACAAGTCCTATAATTCACCCCTCCACTTT. Translation: CASTPDKSYNSPLHF.

The rearrangement joins TRBV5-1 to TRBJ1-1, with a tentative D call TRBD1 (6 bases). The CDR3 has 13 residues. Germline-derived CDR1 and CDR2 are SGHRS and YFSETQ. V lost 7 bases, J lost 6 bases, and 16 bases lay in between. CDR3 nucleotides: TGCGCCAGCGGTCTACCAGGGGCGGCTGAAGCTTTCTTT. It yields the protein CASGLPGAAEAFF.

The sample holds a few counts of this clone. The chain combines TRBV10-3 with TRBJ1-3, with 8 positions matching TRBD1. Germline CDR1 and CDR2: ENHRY and SYGVKD. This CDR3 contains 15 residues. Unmatched junction bases numbered 2, after V lost 2 bases and J lost 2 bases. The CDR3 here is CAISEDRGTGNTIYF. The CDR3, as DNA: TGTGCCATCAGTGAGGACAGGGGAACTGGAAACACCATATATTTT.

The chain couples TRBV9 to TRBJ2-3; TRBD2 agrees at 10 bases. J lost 4 bases, V lost 4 bases, and 12 bases had no gene match. There are 17 residues in the CDR3. CDR1 and CDR2 from the germline V gene are SGDLS and YYNGEE. CDR3 region: CASSPWRAGGRADTQYF. In nucleotides, the CDR3 is TGTGCCAGCAGCCCCTGGCGAGCGGGGGGGCGGGCAGATACGCAGTATTTT.

This chain links TRBV5-1 with TRBJ2-1; 13 bases are shared with TRBD2. The germline gives CDR1 SGHRS, CDR2 YFSETQ. V trimming: 3 bases; J trimming: 8 bases; junction bases outside the gene matches: 8. This CDR3 is 16 amino acids long. CDR3 DNA sequence: TGCGCCAGCAGCTGGACGCCGGGACTAGCGGGGTATGAGCAGTTCTTC. It codes for CASSWTPGLAGYEQFF.

This clone came up once. The chain carries TRBV19 and TRBJ2-1, with a possible D match to TRBD1 (5 bases). The CDR3 is 13 amino acids. CDR1 and CDR2 from the germline V gene are LNHDA and SQIVND (reference sequence). The V gene lost 3 bases and the J gene lost 4 bases, with 7 bases spanning the gap. DNA for the CDR3: TGTGCCAGTAGTATTGACAGATACAATGAGCAGTTCTTC. Its protein product is CASSIDRYNEQFF.

CDR3 loop: CASSDTIQGLDGYTF. The CDR3 region has the DNA TGTGCCAGCAGTGACACCATACAGGGGTTAGATGGCTACACCTTC. The chain links TRBV6-4 to TRBJ1-2; 7 bases are shared with TRBD1. Germline assignment: CDR1 MRHNA and CDR2 SNTAGT. The CDR3 is 15 residues long. V lost 2 bases and J lost 6; bases outside the gene matches: 9.

V is TRBV7-2 and J is TRBJ2-1, with 7 bases identical to TRBD1. The V segment lost 6 bases and the J segment 4 bases; nucleotides outside the gene matches: 12. Germline CDR1 is SGHTA and CDR2 is FQGNSA. The CDR3 extends over 16 amino acids. Here the CDR3 reads CASRLSSTGPYNEQFF. The DNA of the CDR3 is TGTGCCAGCAGATTAAGCTCGACAGGGCCGTACAATGAGCAGTTCTTC.

DNA for the CDR3: TGTGCCAGCAGTTTAGCGGCAGGGCAGGCTTTCTTT. This sequence encodes CASSLAAGQAFF. V gene TRBV12-3 or TRBV12-4 combines with J gene TRBJ1-1, with TRBD1 as a possible D gene (5 bases). The CDR3 is 12 amino acids. Deletions cut 0 bases from V and 11 bases from J, with 10 bases between.

Turning to this clone: In the same sample, other DNA sequences code for this CDR3. CDR3 bases: TGTGCCAGCAGCAGGGACAGGGACTATGGCTACACCTTC. Translation gives CASSRDRDYGYTF. The gene calls are TRBV6-5 and TRBJ1-2; 9 bases agree with TRBD1. V dropped 6 bases and J dropped 3; count of bases not matched to a gene: 2. Germline V lookup: CDR1 MNHEY, CDR2 SVGAGI. The CDR3 is made up of 13 amino acids.

The chain recombines TRBV30 with TRBJ1-5, with D possibly being TRBD1 (6 bases). The CDR3 sequence is 17 residues long. V was shortened by 1 base and J by 2 bases, with 18 bases between the two germline ends. Germline V gene sequence: CDR1 GTSNPN, CDR2 SVGIG (reference sequence). As DNA, the CDR3 is TGTGCCTGGAGTGGGTCCGGACAGAAGCCTGGCAATCAGCCCCAGCATTTT. It encodes CAWSGSGQKPGNQPQHF.

V and J are TRBV27 and TRBJ2-1; 14 nucleotides align to TRBD2. V was clipped by 2 bases and J by 12 bases; unmatched bases: 6. This CDR3 spans 15 amino acids. Germline V lookup: CDR1 MNHEY, CDR2 SMNVEV (reference sequence). The CDR3 reads CASSLQTSGGDGQFF. The DNA of the CDR3 is TGTGCCAGCAGTTTACAGACTAGCGGGGGGGATGGGCAGTTCTTC.

The chain recombines TRBV9 with TRBJ2-1, with D unresolved. V was trimmed by 0 bases and J by 4 bases, leaving 11 bases between them. The CDR3 consists of 15 residues. In germline, CDR1 is SGDLS, CDR2 YYNGEE. CDR3 DNA sequence: TGTGCCAGCAGCGTAGACTACCCCGCATACAATGAGCAGTTCTTC. Protein product: CASSVDYPAYNEQFF.

This sequence joins TRBV6-1 and TRBJ2-5; 8 bases align to TRBD1. V gave up 3 bases and J gave up 2 bases; unmatched junction bases: 11. The CDR3 runs to 17 residues. Germline CDR1 is MNHNS and CDR2 is SASEGT. As DNA, the CDR3 is TGTGCCAGCAGTGACTACCCTATTCAGGGGGCACAAGAGACCCAGTACTTC. Translation: CASSDYPIQGAQETQYF.

The chain employs TRBV9 and TRBJ2-1; 7 nucleotides line up with TRBD1. CDR3 length: 17 residues. Germline assignment: CDR1 SGDLS and CDR2 YYNGEE. With 4 bases clipped from V and 7 bases from J, the junction kept 17 bases outside the gene matches. The CDR3 region has the DNA TGTGCCAGCAGCCAGGTTGGAGAGGGGGCCGGCCGTAATGAGCAGTTCTTC. It encodes CASSQVGEGAGRNEQFF. The entire variable domain, with the rest obtained from reference TRBV9 and TRBJ2-1, is as follows: DSGVTQTPKHLITATGQRVTLRCSPRSGDLSVYWYQQSLDQGLQFLIQYYNGEERAKGNILERFSAQQFPDLHSELNLSSLELGDSALYFCASSQVGEGAGRNEQFFGPGTRLTVL.

V usage is TRBV2 and J usage is TRBJ2-2; 8 bases match TRBD2. The CDR3 consists of 17 residues. Germline CDR1 SNHLY, CDR2 FYNNEI. V shed 2 bases, J shed 4 bases, and the junction held 9 bases outside the gene matches. CDR3 residues: CASSEPGGAGSTGELFF. In DNA form, the CDR3 reads TGTGCCAGCAGTGAACCGGGGGGGGCAGGTAGCACCGGGGAGCTGTTTTTT. The complete variable domain, with remaining parts taken from reference TRBV2 and TRBJ2-2, reads EPEVTQTPSHQVTQMGQEVILRCVPISNHLYFYWYRQILGQKVEFLVSFYNNEISEKSEIFDDQFSVERPDGSNFTLKIRSTKLEDSAMYFCASSEPGGAGSTGELFFGEGSRLTVL.

In DNA form, the CDR3 reads TGTGCCAGCAGCTTCGACAGAATCTACGAGCAGTACGTC. Translation: CASSFDRIYEQYV. This chain links TRBV5-8 with TRBJ2-7; D is possibly TRBD1 (5 bases). V dropped 2 bases and J dropped 3 bases, with 9 bases sitting between them. Germline V gene data show CDR1 as SGHTS and CDR2 as YDEGEE. The CDR3 is 13 amino acids.

The sample holds one count of this clone. This chain connects TRBV28 to TRBJ1-6; the match to TRBD1 covers 8 bases. Germline-derived CDR1 and CDR2 are MDHEN and SYDVKM. The CDR3 contains 15 residues. J gave up 5 bases and V 6 bases, and 6 bases lay outside the gene matches. The CDR3 bases are TGTGCCAGCAGCCCCGGGGACAGGCATAATTCACCCCTCCACTTT. This codes for CASSPGDRHNSPLHF.

The chain recombines TRBV18 with TRBJ2-7; 9 bases align to TRBD1. V shed 6 bases, J shed 2 bases, and the junction held 8 bases outside the gene matches. The CDR3 runs to 15 residues. CDR1 is KGHSH, CDR2 LQKENI, per germline. The CDR3 spells CASSAGTGPTYEQYV. The CDR3 DNA follows: TGTGCCAGCTCTGCCGGGACAGGGCCTACCTACGAGCAGTACGTC.

The chain combines TRBV2 with TRBJ2-7, with D possibly matching TRBD1 (6 bases). With 5 bases removed from V and 3 bases from J, the gap between germline ends came to 8 bases. The CDR3 is made up of 12 amino acids. Germline V gene data show CDR1 as SNHLY and CDR2 as FYNNEI. The CDR3 nucleotides read TGTGCCAGCAGTTCGGACAGCTACGAGCAGTACGTC. This gives the protein CASSSDSYEQYV.

This clone was recorded once. CDR3 bases: TGTGCCAGCAGCCGCTGGGACAGGGGCGGCACTGAAGCTTTCTTT. This gives the protein CASSRWDRGGTEAFF. V is TRBV9 and J is TRBJ1-1, with 10 bases identical to TRBD1. Looked up from germline, CDR1 is SGDLS and CDR2 is YYNGEE. CDR3 length: 15 amino acids. V shed 4 bases, J shed 4 bases, and the junction held 7 bases outside the gene matches. The full variable domain, in which reference TRBV9 and TRBJ1-1 provide the parts outside the CDR3, is DSGVTQTPKHLITATGQRVTLRCSPRSGDLSVYWYQQSLDQGLQFLIQYYNGEERAKGNILERFSAQQFPDLHSELNLSSLELGDSALYFCASSRWDRGGTEAFFGQGTRLTVV.

The chain is built from TRBV5-1 and TRBJ2-2; the match to TRBD2 covers 10 bases. CDR1 and CDR2 (germline): SGHRS, YFSETQ. The CDR3 is 17 residues long. V lost 2 bases to trimming and J lost 4 bases; unmatched junction nucleotides: 8. The CDR3 bases are TGCGCCAGCAGCTTTAGAGCGGGGGGGCAGAGCACCGGGGAGCTGTTTTTT. Protein product: CASSFRAGGQSTGELFF.

The gene calls are TRBV15 and TRBJ1-4; 7 nucleotides line up with TRBD1. CDR1 is LNHNV and CDR2 is YYDKDF in the germline V gene (reference sequence). The CDR3 is made up of 13 amino acids. The V and J ends lost 0 bases and 11 bases, in that order; junction bases with no gene match: 3. CDR3 protein: CATSRDQGEKLFF. As DNA, the CDR3 is TGTGCCACCAGCAGAGATCAGGGGGAGAAACTGTTTTTT.

A few counts support this clone. The chain employs TRBV19 and TRBJ1-2, with TRBD1 matching 8 bases. The V segment lost 5 bases and the J segment 11 bases; nucleotides outside the gene matches: 4. Germline V gene sequence: CDR1 LNHDA, CDR2 SQIVND (reference sequence). There are 11 residues in the CDR3. In DNA, the CDR3 is TGTGCCAGTAGTGGGGGGGACAGGTACACCTTC. Encoded protein: CASSGGDRYTF.

The V gene is TRBV5-1, the J gene TRBJ2-1; TRBD2 aligns across 9 bases. With 1 base clipped from V and 2 bases from J, the junction kept 10 bases outside the gene matches. The CDR3 runs to 18 residues. The V gene's germline CDR1 is SGHRS and CDR2 YFSETQ. This CDR3 reads CASSLRSSGDPTYNEQFF. The CDR3 DNA follows: TGCGCCAGCAGCTTGAGGTCTAGCGGGGATCCCACCTACAATGAGCAGTTCTTC. The full variable domain, its missing parts supplied by reference TRBV5-1 and TRBJ2-1, is KAGVTQTPRYLIKTRGQQVTLSCSPISGHRSVSWYQQTPGQGLQFLFEYFSETQRNKGNFPGRFSGRQFSNSRSEMNVSTLELGDSALYLCASSLRSSGDPTYNEQFFGPGTRLTVL.

V gene TRBV27 combines with J gene TRBJ2-3; 9 nucleotides agree with TRBD1. The CDR3 has 18 amino acids. V trimming: 5 bases; J trimming: 0 bases; junction bases outside the gene matches: 12. Germline V gene data show CDR1 as MNHEY and CDR2 as SMNVEV (reference sequence). The CDR3 DNA follows: TGTGCCAGCAGTATAACTCCTAGGACAGGGGCTAGCACAGATACGCAGTATTTT. It specifies CASSITPRTGASTDTQYF.

This chain uses TRBV4-1 with TRBJ1-6, with 7 bases lining up with TRBD1. The CDR3 has 16 residues. V dropped 4 bases and J dropped 0; count of bases not matched to a gene: 3. The germline V gene encodes CDR1 MGHRA and CDR2 YSYEKL. DNA of the CDR3: TGCGCCAGCAGCCTGGACAGGAGCTCCTATAATTCACCCCTCCACTTT. It translates to CASSLDRSSYNSPLHF.

The V gene is TRBV10-1, the J gene TRBJ1-1; 8 bases agree with TRBD1. After removal of 8 bases from V and 5 bases from J, the junction contained 7 bases not matched to a gene. In germline, CDR1 is WNHNN, CDR2 SYGVQD (reference sequence). The CDR3 consists of 13 residues. Here the CDR3 DNA reads TGCGCCAGCGGAGACAGGGGAGGAACTGAAGCTTTCTTT. The encoded protein is CASGDRGGTEAFF.